This T cell receptor (beta chain) was retrieved from a study of PD-L1 blockade in urothelial cancer. Study information: Atezolizumab at 1,200 mg intravenously every 3 weeks was started by patients at some point between 2014 and 2016. There were a median of approximately 150,000 T cells in blood samples.

V was cut by 7 bases and J by 10 bases, with 18 bases left in between. The CDR3 consists of 14 residues. Looked up from germline, CDR1 is SGHRS and CDR2 is YFSETQ. Some clones are missing from TCRdb's copy, which holds only in-frame ones; the method was immunoSEQ multiplex PCR. The sample lists approximately 110,000 clones; approximately 85% were seen once. The V and J genes are TRBV5-1 and TRBJ1-6; D not resolved. This clonotype was obtained from a man between 50 and 59 years old with urothelial cancer. The sample in question was PBMCs, obtained around atezolizumab (anti-PD-L1) treatment. The CDR3 DNA reads as TGCGCCAGCCGAAATGGAGTTGATGGCTCACCCCTCCACTTT. Translation: CASRNGVDGSPLHF.